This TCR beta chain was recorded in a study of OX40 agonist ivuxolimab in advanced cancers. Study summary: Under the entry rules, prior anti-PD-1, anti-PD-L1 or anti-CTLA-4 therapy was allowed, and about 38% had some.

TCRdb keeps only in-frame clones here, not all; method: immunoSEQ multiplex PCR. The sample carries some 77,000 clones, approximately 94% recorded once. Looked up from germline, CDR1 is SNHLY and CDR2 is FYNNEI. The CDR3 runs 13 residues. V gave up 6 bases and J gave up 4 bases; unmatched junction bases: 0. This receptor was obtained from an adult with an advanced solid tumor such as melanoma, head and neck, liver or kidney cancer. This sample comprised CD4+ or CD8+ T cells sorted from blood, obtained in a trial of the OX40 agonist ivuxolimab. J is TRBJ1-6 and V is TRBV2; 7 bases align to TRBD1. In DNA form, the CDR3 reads TGTGCCAGCAGGGGACAGTATAATTCACCCCTCCACTTT. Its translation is CASRGQYNSPLHF.